These 8 T cell receptor beta chains came from one sample sequenced in a study of shared clonotypes between healthy human individuals. Sequencing was performed with immunoSEQ multiplex PCR; in TCRdb, only in-frame clones are kept and a portion is missing. The sample shows roughly 1,100,000 clones, 65% to 80% of them seen only once. Sequencing was done on a sample of memory CD4+ T cells sorted from blood. Subset in this sample: CD45RA-negative fraction. These receptor sequences come from a man younger than 35 in good health.

This clone turned up a few times. The gene calls are TRBV15 and TRBJ2-3; TRBD2 matches 11 bases. CDR1 and CDR2 (germline): LNHNV, YYDKDF (reference sequence). Unmatched junction bases numbered 10, after V lost 0 bases and J lost 5 bases. The CDR3 loop spans 18 amino acids. In DNA, the CDR3 is TGTGCCACCAGCAGAGATTTGACTAGCGGGGCCAAGGGAGATACGCAGTATTTT. It codes for CATSRDLTSGAKGDTQYF.

The rearrangement links TRBV19 to TRBJ1-5, with 9 bases identical to TRBD1. The germline V gene has CDR1 LNHDA and CDR2 SQIVND (reference sequence). The CDR3 has 16 residues. V was pared by 5 bases and J by 0 bases, with 5 bases of the junction left unmatched. The CDR3 sequence: CASSPGTGNSNQPQHF. The CDR3 region has the DNA TGTGCCAGTAGTCCCGGGACAGGGAATAGCAATCAGCCCCAGCATTTT.

In this sample, this clone turned up once. The chain carries TRBV18 and TRBJ2-3; 14 bases agree with TRBD2. Trimming took 8 bases from V and 6 from J; bases not matched to a gene: 7. CDR1 and CDR2 (germline): KGHSH, LQKENI. The length of the CDR3 is 15 residues. CDR3 in DNA: TGTGCCAGCACAAAGGGACTAGCGGGAGCCGATACGCAGTATTTT. Translation gives CASTKGLAGADTQYF.

This clone has more than one count but fewer than ten. The J gene is TRBJ1-2, the V gene TRBV15, with no clear D. The CDR3 covers 13 residues. Germline V gene data show CDR1 as LNHNV and CDR2 as YYDKDF (reference sequence). The V gene lost 1 base and the J gene lost 6 bases, with 9 bases spanning the gap. CDR3 DNA: TGTGCCACCAGCAGAGTAGAACGGAATGGCTACACCTTC. The encoded protein is CATSRVERNGYTF.

Note on this clone: This probably arose from a read error, given a far larger clone one base away. J is TRBJ2-2 and V is TRBV5-6; TRBD1 matches at 8 bases. Germline CDR1 is SGHDT and CDR2 is YYEEEE. V lost 7 bases, J lost 9 bases, and 11 bases stayed unmatched. The CDR3 is 14 amino acids. The CDR3 protein is CASGNTDRGWELFF. CDR3 nucleotides: TGTGCCAGCGGCAATACTGACAGGGGCTGGGAGCTGTTTTTT.

The chain recombines TRBV4-1 with TRBJ1-2, with 8 bases fitting TRBD1. V shed 1 base, J shed 2 bases, and the junction held 9 bases outside the gene matches. The CDR3 covers 17 residues. Per germline, CDR1 MGHRA and CDR2 YSYEKL. DNA of the CDR3: TGCGCCAGCAGCCAAGGGTTGGGACAGGATTACAACTATGGCTACACCTTC. Translating it yields CASSQGLGQDYNYGYTF.

The rearrangement uses TRBV9 and TRBJ1-1, with a tentative D call TRBD1 (5 bases). The V gene lost 2 bases and the J gene lost 0 bases, with 8 bases spanning the gap. The germline gives CDR1 SGDLS, CDR2 YYNGEE. This CDR3 has 14 amino acids. CDR3 loop: CASSVGTMNTEAFF. CDR3 sequence (DNA): TGTGCCAGCAGCGTCGGGACCATGAACACTGAAGCTTTCTTT.

To note about this clone: Other nucleotide sequences in the sample specify the same CDR3. The genes are TRBV6-1 and TRBJ1-5; unclear D gene. The CDR3 is 13 amino acids. Deletions cut 3 bases from V and 7 bases from J, with 10 bases between. Germline CDR1 MNHNS, CDR2 SASEGT. As DNA, the CDR3 is TGTGCCAGCAGTGAGGCTCGCCGGCAGCCCCAGCATTTT. This sequence encodes CASSEARRQPQHF.